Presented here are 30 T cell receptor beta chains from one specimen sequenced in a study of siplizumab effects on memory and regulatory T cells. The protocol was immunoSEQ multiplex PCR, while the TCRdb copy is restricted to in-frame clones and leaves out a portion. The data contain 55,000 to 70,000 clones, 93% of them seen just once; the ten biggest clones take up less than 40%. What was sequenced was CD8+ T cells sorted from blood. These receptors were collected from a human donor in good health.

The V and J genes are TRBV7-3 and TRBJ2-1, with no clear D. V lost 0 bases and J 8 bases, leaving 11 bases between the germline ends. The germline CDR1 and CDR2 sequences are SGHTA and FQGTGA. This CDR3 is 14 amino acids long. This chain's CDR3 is CASSLTPPGHEQFF. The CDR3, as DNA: TGTGCCAGCAGCTTAACCCCTCCGGGTCATGAGCAGTTCTTC. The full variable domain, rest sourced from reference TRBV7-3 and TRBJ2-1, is GAGVSQTPSNKVTEKGKYVELRCDPISGHTALYWYRQSLGQGPEFLIYFQGTGAADDSGLPNDRFFAVRPEGSVSTLKIQRTERGDSAVYLCASSLTPPGHEQFFGPGTRLTVL.

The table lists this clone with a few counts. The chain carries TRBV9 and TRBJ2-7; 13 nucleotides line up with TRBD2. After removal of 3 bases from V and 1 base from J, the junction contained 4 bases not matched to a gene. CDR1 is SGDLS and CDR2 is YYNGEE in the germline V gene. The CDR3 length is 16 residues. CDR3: CASSDPTSGGSYEQYF. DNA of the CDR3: TGTGCCAGCAGCGACCCGACTAGCGGGGGGTCCTACGAGCAGTACTTC.

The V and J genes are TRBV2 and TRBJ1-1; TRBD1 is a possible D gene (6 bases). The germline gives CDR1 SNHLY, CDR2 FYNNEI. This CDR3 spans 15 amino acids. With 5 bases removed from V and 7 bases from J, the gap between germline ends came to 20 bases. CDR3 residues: CASSPFQQGKDEAFF. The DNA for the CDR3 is TGTGCCAGCAGTCCATTCCAACAGGGAAAGGATGAAGCTTTCTTT.

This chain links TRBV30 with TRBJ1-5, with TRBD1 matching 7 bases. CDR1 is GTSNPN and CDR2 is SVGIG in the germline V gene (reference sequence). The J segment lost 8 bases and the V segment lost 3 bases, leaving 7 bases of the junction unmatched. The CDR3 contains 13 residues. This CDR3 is CAWSPDRSKPQHF. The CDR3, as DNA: TGTGCCTGGAGCCCGGACAGGTCCAAGCCCCAGCATTTT.

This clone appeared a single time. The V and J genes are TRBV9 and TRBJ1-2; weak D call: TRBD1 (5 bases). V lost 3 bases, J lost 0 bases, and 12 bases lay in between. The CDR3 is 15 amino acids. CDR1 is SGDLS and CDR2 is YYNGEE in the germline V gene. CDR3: CASSAPGTANYGYTF. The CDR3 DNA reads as TGTGCCAGCAGCGCCCCGGGGACTGCTAACTATGGCTACACCTTC.

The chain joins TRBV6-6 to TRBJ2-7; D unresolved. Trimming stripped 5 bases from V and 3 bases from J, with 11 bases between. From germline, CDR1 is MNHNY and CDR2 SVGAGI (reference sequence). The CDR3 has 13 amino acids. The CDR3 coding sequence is TGTGCCAGCAGTCACGGGCACCTCTACGAGCAGTACTTC. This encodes CASSHGHLYEQYF.

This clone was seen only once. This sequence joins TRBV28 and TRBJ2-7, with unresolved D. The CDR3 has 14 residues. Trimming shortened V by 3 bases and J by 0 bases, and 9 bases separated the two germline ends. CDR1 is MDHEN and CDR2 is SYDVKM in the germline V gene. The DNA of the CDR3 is TGTGCCAGCAGTTTCATGGGAAGCTCCTACGAGCAGTACTTC. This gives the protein CASSFMGSSYEQYF. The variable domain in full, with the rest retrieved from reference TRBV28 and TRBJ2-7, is DVKVTQSSRYLVKRTGEKVFLECVQDMDHENMFWYRQDPGLGLRLIYFSYDVKMKEKGDIPEGYSVSREKKERFSLILESASTNQTSMYLCASSFMGSSYEQYFGPGTRLTVT.

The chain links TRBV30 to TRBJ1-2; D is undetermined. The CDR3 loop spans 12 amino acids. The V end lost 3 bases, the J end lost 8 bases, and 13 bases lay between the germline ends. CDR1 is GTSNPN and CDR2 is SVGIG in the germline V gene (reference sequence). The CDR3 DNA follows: TGTGCCTGGAGCCTGGGTAAGGAGGGCTACACCTTC. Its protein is CAWSLGKEGYTF.

CDR3 in DNA: TGTGCCAGCAGCTTTATCGATCGGGGGACTCAGCCCCAGCATTTT. This encodes CASSFIDRGTQPQHF. This rearrangement joins TRBV5-8 to TRBJ1-5; possibly TRBD1 for D (5 bases). Per germline, CDR1 SGHTS and CDR2 YDEGEE. CDR3 length equals 15 residues. V gave up 2 bases and J gave up 6 bases, with 15 bases separating them.

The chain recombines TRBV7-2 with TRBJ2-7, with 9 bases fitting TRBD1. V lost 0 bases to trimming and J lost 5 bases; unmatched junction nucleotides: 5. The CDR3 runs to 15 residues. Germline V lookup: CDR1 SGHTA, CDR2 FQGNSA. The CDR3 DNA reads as TGTGCCAGCAGCTTAGCGGACAGGGGAGGAGACGAGCAGTACTTC. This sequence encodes CASSLADRGGDEQYF.

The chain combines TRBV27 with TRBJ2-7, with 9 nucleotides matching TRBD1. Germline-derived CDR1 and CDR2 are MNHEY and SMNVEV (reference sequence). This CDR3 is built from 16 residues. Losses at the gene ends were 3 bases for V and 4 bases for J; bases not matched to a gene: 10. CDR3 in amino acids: CASSLVSGQGIYEQYF. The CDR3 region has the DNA TGTGCCAGCAGTTTGGTGTCCGGACAGGGGATATACGAGCAGTACTTC.

CDR3 protein: CASSTYSNQPQHF. CDR3 sequence (DNA): TGTGCCAGCAGTACTTATAGCAATCAGCCCCAGCATTTT. V usage is TRBV27 and J usage is TRBJ1-5; D is uncertain. Trimming left V 5 bases short and J 0 bases short, with 5 bases between. CDR1 is MNHEY and CDR2 is SMNVEV in the germline V gene (reference sequence). The CDR3 spans 13 residues.

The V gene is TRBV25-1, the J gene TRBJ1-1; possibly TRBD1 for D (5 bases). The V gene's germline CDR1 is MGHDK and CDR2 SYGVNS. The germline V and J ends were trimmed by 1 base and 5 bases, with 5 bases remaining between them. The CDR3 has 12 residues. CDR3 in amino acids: CASSEWGTEAFF. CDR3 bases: TGTGCCAGCAGTGAATGGGGGACTGAAGCTTTCTTT.

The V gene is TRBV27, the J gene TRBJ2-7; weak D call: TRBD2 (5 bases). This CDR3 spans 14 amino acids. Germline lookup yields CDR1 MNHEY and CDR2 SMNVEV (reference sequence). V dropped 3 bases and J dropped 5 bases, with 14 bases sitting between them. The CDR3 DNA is TGTGCCAGCAGTTTTGAGAGGGATTTGGACGAGCAGTACTTC. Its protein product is CASSFERDLDEQYF.

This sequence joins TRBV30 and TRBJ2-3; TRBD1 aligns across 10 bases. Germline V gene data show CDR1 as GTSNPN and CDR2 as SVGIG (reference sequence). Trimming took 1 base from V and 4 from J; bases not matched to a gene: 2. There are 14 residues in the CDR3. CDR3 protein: CAWSGTGGSDTQYF. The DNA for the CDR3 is TGTGCCTGGAGTGGGACAGGGGGATCAGATACGCAGTATTTT.

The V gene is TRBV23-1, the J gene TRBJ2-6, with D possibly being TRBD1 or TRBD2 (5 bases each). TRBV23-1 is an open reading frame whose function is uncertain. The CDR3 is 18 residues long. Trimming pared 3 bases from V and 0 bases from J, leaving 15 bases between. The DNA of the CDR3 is TGCGCCAGCAGTCACCCGGGGACCGCAAACTCTGGGGCCAACGTCCTGACTTTC. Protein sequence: CASSHPGTANSGANVLTF.

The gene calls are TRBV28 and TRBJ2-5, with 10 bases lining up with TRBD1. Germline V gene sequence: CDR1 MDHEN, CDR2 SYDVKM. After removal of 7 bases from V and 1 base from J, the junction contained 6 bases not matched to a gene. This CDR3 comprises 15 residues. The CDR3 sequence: CASIRTGGFQETQYF. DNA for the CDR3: TGTGCCAGCATCCGGACAGGGGGATTCCAAGAGACCCAGTACTTC.

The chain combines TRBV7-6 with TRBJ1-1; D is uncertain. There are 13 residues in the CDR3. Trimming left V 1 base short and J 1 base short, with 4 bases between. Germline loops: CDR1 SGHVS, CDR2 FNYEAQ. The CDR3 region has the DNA TGTGCCAGCAGCTTAGGTTGGAACACTGAAGCTTTCTTT. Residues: CASSLGWNTEAFF.

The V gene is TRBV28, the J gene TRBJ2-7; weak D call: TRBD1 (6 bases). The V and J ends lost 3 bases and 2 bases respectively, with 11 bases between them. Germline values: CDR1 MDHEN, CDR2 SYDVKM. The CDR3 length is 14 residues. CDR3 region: CASSFVGGAYEQYF. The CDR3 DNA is TGTGCCAGCAGTTTCGTAGGGGGTGCCTACGAGCAGTACTTC.

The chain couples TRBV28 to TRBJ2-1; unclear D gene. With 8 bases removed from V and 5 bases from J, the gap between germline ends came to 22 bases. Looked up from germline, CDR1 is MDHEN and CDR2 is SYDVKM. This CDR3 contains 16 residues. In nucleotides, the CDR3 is TGTGCCAGCTTATCGGTCGGGCCTCCTTCCGACAATGAGCAGTTCTTC. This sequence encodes CASLSVGPPSDNEQFF.

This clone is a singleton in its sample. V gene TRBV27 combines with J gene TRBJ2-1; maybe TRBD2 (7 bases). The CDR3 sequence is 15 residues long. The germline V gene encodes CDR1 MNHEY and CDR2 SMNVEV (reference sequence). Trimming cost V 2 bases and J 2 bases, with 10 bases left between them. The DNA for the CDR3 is TGTGCCAGCAGTTTAGGGGGGGCAGCCTACAATGAGCAGTTCTTC. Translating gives CASSLGGAAYNEQFF.

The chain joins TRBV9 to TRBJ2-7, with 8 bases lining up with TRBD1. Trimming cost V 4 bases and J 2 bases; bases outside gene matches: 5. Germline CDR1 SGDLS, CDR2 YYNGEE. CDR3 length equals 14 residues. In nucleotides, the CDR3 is TGTGCCAGCAGCCCCCAGGGGGCCACCTACGAGCAGTACTTC. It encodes CASSPQGATYEQYF.

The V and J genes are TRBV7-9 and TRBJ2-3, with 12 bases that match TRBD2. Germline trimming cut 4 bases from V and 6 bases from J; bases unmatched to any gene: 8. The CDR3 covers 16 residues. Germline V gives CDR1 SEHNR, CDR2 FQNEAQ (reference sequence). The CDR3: CASSSRLAGEGDTQYF. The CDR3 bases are TGTGCCAGCAGCTCCAGACTAGCGGGAGAGGGGGATACGCAGTATTTT.

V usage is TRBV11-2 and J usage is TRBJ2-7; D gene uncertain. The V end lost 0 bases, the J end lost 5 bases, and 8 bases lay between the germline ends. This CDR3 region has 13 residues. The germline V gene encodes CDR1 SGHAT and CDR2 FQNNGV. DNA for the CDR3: TGTGCCAGCAGCTTAGAGTCTATAGACGAGCAGTACTTC. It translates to CASSLESIDEQYF.

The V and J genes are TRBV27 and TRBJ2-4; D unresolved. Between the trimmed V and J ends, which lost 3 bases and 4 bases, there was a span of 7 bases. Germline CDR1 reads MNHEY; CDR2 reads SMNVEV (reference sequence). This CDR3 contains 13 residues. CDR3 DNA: TGTGCCAGCAGTTTGTCGGTTAAAAACATTCAGTACTTC. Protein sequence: CASSLSVKNIQYF.

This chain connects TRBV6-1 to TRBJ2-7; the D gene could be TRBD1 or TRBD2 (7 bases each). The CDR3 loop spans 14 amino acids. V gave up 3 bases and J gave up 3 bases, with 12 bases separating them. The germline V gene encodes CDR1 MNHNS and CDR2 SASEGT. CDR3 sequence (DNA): TGTGCCAGCAGTGACAGGGGGGGACGCTACGAGCAGTACTTC. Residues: CASSDRGGRYEQYF.

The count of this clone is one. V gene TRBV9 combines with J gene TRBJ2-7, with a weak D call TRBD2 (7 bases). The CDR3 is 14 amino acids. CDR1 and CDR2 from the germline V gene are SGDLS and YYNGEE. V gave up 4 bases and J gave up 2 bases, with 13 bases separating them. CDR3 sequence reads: CASSQGLAAYEQYF. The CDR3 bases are TGTGCCAGCAGCCAGGGGCTAGCGGCCTACGAGCAGTACTTC.

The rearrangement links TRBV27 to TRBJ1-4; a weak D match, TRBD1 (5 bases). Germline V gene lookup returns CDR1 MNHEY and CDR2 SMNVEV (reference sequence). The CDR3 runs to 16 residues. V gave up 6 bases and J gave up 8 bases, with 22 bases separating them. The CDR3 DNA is TGTGCCAGCAGCCTTAACGGCAGGGATCTTTTCGAAAAACTGTTTTTT. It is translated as CASSLNGRDLFEKLFF.

This CDR3 is CASSPGLSSGRAMNEQFF. The DNA of the CDR3 is TGTGCCAGCTCACCAGGCCTCTCTAGCGGGAGGGCCATGAATGAGCAGTTCTTC. V is TRBV18 and J is TRBJ2-1; 12 bases match TRBD2. The V gene's germline CDR1 is KGHSH and CDR2 LQKENI. The CDR3 contains 18 residues. With 2 bases clipped from V and 7 bases from J, the junction kept 12 bases outside the gene matches.

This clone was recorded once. CDR3 residues: CASSQDGRGQGNTEAFF. The CDR3 coding sequence is TGCGCCAGCAGCCAAGACGGCAGGGGGCAGGGGAACACTGAAGCTTTCTTT. The V call is TRBV4-1, the J call TRBJ1-1; 8 bases line up with TRBD1. This CDR3 region has 17 residues. V trimming: 0 bases; J trimming: 1 base; junction bases outside the gene matches: 7. Looked up from germline, CDR1 is MGHRA and CDR2 is YSYEKL.